This T cell receptor beta chain is from a study of control samples from healthy donors and cancer patients. Sequencing used immunoSEQ multiplex PCR; TCRdb keeps in-frame clones, though not all of them. The sample consists of 40,000 or so clones, roughly 90% of them appearing once. The germline CDR1 and CDR2 sequences are KGHSH and LQKENI. This CDR3 region has 13 residues. Trimming pared 6 bases from V and 7 bases from J, leaving 15 bases between. J is TRBJ1-2 and V is TRBV18, with D perhaps TRBD1 (5 bases). The TCR was taken from a woman in her thirties or forties with head and neck cancer. Sequenced sample: PBMCs. The CDR3 spells CASSPGTGFGYTF. CDR3 in DNA: TGTGCCAGCTCTCCCGGGACGGGCTTTGGCTACACCTTC.